Sequencing of this T cell receptor (beta chain) was carried out in a study of cytomegalovirus exposure and HLA in healthy donors. The assay was immunoSEQ multiplex PCR, and TCRdb's table has in-frame clones only and misses some. The sample gives about 170,000 clones, about 86% of which show up once; 4.5% to 7% is in the top ten. Worth noting for this clone: The antigen remains unidentified.

Study results and limitations: Three CMV-associated chains proved CMV antigen-specific in vitro.

The source of this sequence is a young woman in good health and CMV-seronegative. What was sequenced was PBMCs.

CDR3 residues: CASSPVPPEARAYNEQFF. The CDR3 DNA follows: TGTGCCAGCAGCCCGGTCCCCCCGGAGGCACGAGCCTACAATGAGCAGTTCTTC. The gene calls are TRBV5-4 and TRBJ2-1; tentatively, D is TRBD2 (5 bases). Germline values: CDR1 SGHNT, CDR2 YYREEE (reference sequence). V lost 4 bases and J 2 bases, leaving 22 bases between the germline ends. CDR3 size: 18 residues.